The source of this T cell receptor (beta chain) is a study of cytotoxic CD8 clonotypes in ibrutinib-treated CLL. This clone was counted a few times. Germline V gene data show CDR1 as LGHNA and CDR2 as YNFKEQ. Trimming cost V 5 bases and J 9 bases; bases outside gene matches: 12. The CDR3 runs to 16 residues. TCRdb's table, derived via immunoSEQ multiplex PCR, lists solely in-frame clones and lacks some. The sample yields 100,000 or so clones, 55% to 75% seen once. This receptor was identified in a human donor with chronic lymphocytic leukemia. The source material was PBMCs, sampled after 24 months of ibrutinib treatment. The gene calls are TRBV4-2 and TRBJ1-6; 8 bases are shared with TRBD1. CDR3 DNA sequence: TGTGCCAGCAGCTTGATACCTCAGGGGGCGCGTTCACCCCTCCACTTT. Protein product: CASSLIPQGARSPLHF.